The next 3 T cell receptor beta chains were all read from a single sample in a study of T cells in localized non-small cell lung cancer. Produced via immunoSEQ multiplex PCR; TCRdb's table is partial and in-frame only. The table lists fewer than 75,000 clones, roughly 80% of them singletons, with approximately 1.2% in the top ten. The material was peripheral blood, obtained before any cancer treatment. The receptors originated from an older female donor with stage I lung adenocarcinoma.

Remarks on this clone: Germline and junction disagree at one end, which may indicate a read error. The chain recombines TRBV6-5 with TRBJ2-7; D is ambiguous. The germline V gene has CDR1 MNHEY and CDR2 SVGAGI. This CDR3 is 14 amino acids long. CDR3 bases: TGTGCCAGCAGATTGATTACCTTACTCGGACCCATACACTTC. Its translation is CASRLITLLGPIHF.

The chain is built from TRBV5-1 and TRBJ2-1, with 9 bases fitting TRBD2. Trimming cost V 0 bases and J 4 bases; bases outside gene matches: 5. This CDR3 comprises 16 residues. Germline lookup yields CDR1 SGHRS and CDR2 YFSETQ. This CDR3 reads CASSLAPSGDYNEQFF. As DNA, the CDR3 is TGCGCCAGCAGCTTGGCGCCTAGCGGGGATTACAATGAGCAGTTCTTC.

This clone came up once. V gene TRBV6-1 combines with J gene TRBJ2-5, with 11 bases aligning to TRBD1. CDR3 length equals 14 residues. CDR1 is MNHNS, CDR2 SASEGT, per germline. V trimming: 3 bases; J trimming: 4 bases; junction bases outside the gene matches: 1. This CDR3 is CASSEDRGRETQYF. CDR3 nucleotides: TGTGCCAGCAGTGAGGACAGGGGGCGAGAGACCCAGTACTTC.